Presented here are 21 T cell receptor beta chains from one specimen sequenced in a study of cytomegalovirus exposure and HLA in healthy donors. 60 Vbeta and 13 Jbeta primers were used in PCR. TCRdb keeps only in-frame clones here, not all; method: immunoSEQ multiplex PCR. The repertoire holds approximately 160,000 clones, with about 75% as singletons. The specimen was PBMCs. The receptors were gathered from a man aged 18 to 29 in good health and CMV-seronegative.

The genes are TRBV19 and TRBJ2-2; D may be TRBD2 (5 bases). V gave up 5 bases and J gave up 7 bases, with 11 bases separating them. Germline values: CDR1 LNHDA, CDR2 SQIVND (reference sequence). This CDR3 is built from 13 residues. In DNA form, the CDR3 reads TGTGCCAGTAGTTGGGCGGGCGGCGGGGAGCTGTTTTTT. Translated, it gives CASSWAGGGELFF.

The V call is TRBV19, the J call TRBJ1-2; D is perhaps TRBD1 (6 bases). This CDR3 spans 15 amino acids. With 5 bases removed from V and 3 bases from J, the gap between germline ends came to 16 bases. CDR1 and CDR2 from the germline V gene are LNHDA and SQIVND (reference sequence). CDR3 sequence reads: CASSPRAGDYYGYTF. The CDR3 DNA follows: TGTGCCAGTAGTCCCCGGGCAGGGGATTACTATGGCTACACCTTC.

This clone was observed a few times. The genes are TRBV10-3 and TRBJ2-7; 13 bases are shared with TRBD2. The CDR3 loop spans 21 amino acids. Germline V gene lookup returns CDR1 ENHRY and CDR2 SYGVKD. J lost 0 bases, V lost 3 bases, and 17 bases had no gene match. The CDR3 loop is CAISDRTSGSVRFGSSYEQYF. CDR3 bases: TGTGCCATCAGTGACCGGACTAGCGGGAGTGTTCGGTTTGGGAGCTCCTACGAGCAGTACTTC.

This clone was seen more than once but under ten times. CDR3: CASSQRTSWVGELFF. CDR3 DNA sequence: TGCGCCAGCAGCCAACGTACTAGCTGGGTCGGGGAGCTGTTTTTT. This chain joins TRBV4-1 and TRBJ2-2; TRBD2 might be the D (6 bases). CDR3 length: 15 amino acids. Germline lookup yields CDR1 MGHRA and CDR2 YSYEKL. The V end lost 2 bases, the J end lost 7 bases, and 14 bases lay between the germline ends.

The chain has TRBV6-1 and TRBJ2-2; D may be TRBD2 (6 bases). The V end lost 6 bases, the J end lost 5 bases, and 16 bases lay between the germline ends. Germline V gene lookup returns CDR1 MNHNS and CDR2 SASEGT. This CDR3 region has 15 residues. The CDR3 sequence: CASRRRTTGTGELFF. The DNA of the CDR3 is TGTGCCAGCAGAAGACGGACTACGGGAACCGGGGAGCTGTTTTTT.

The chain combines TRBV14 with TRBJ2-3; no definite D call. Germline assignment: CDR1 SGHDN and CDR2 FVKESK. The ends were cut back, 1 base at V and 0 bases at J, with 5 bases in the middle. The CDR3 sequence is 14 residues long. Here the CDR3 reads CASSQALSTDTQYF. The CDR3 DNA reads as TGTGCCAGCAGCCAAGCCCTGAGCACAGATACGCAGTATTTT. The whole variable domain, remainder taken from reference TRBV14 and TRBJ2-3, is EAGVTQFPSHSVIEKGQTVTLRCDPISGHDNLYWYRRVMGKEIKFLLHFVKESKQDESGMPNNRFLAERTGGTYSTLKVQPAELEDSGVYFCASSQALSTDTQYFGPGTRLTVL.

The chain has TRBV27 and TRBJ1-5, with D perhaps TRBD1 (6 bases). Looked up from germline, CDR1 is MNHEY and CDR2 is SMNVEV (reference sequence). V was trimmed by 3 bases and J by 4 bases, leaving 10 bases between them. The CDR3 totals 14 residues. The CDR3 sequence is CASSLEQGNQPQHF. The CDR3 coding sequence is TGTGCCAGCAGTTTGGAACAGGGTAATCAGCCCCAGCATTTT.

V is TRBV27 and J is TRBJ1-5; 11 bases map to TRBD1. The V gene end was trimmed by 4 bases and the J gene end by 0 bases; junction bases not matched to a gene: 5. CDR3 length: 17 amino acids. Germline V gene lookup returns CDR1 MNHEY and CDR2 SMNVEV (reference sequence). The CDR3 region is CASSSTGQGDSNQPQHF. The CDR3 bases are TGTGCCAGCAGTTCCACGGGACAGGGGGATAGCAATCAGCCCCAGCATTTT.

This chain uses TRBV5-1 with TRBJ2-1; 13 bases are a match to TRBD2. The CDR3 is made up of 18 amino acids. Germline loops: CDR1 SGHRS, CDR2 YFSETQ. V dropped 6 bases and J dropped 7; count of bases not matched to a gene: 16. The CDR3 region is CASKGRTSGSESGNEQFF. CDR3 sequence (DNA): TGCGCCAGCAAAGGAAGGACTAGCGGGAGTGAGTCGGGGAATGAGCAGTTCTTC.

The J gene is TRBJ2-1, the V gene TRBV19; 10 nucleotides agree with TRBD2. The CDR3 loop spans 14 amino acids. Germline-derived CDR1 and CDR2 are LNHDA and SQIVND (reference sequence). The J segment lost 5 bases and the V segment lost 8 bases, leaving 6 bases of the junction unmatched. The CDR3 coding sequence is TGTGCCAGTCTGATAGCGGGAGGAAACAATGAGCAGTTCTTC. It specifies CASLIAGGNNEQFF.

The chain has TRBV2 and TRBJ2-3; TRBD1 aligns across 10 bases. CDR1 and CDR2 (germline): SNHLY, FYNNEI. V lost 4 bases and J lost 6; bases outside the gene matches: 7. The CDR3 runs to 15 residues. CDR3 in DNA: TGTGCCAGCAGTGGAGGGACAGGGGATCACGATACGCAGTATTTT. Residues: CASSGGTGDHDTQYF.

The chain recombines TRBV6-4 with TRBJ2-5; 12 bases align to TRBD2. CDR3 length: 15 amino acids. Germline assignment: CDR1 MRHNA and CDR2 SNTAGT. V was pared by 3 bases and J by 1 base, with 0 bases of the junction left unmatched. This chain's CDR3 is CASSELAGGQETQYF. CDR3 sequence (DNA): TGTGCCAGCAGTGAACTAGCGGGAGGCCAAGAGACCCAGTACTTC.

The rearrangement joins TRBV7-2 to TRBJ2-1; D might be TRBD2 (6 bases). CDR3 length equals 14 residues. V lost 8 bases, J lost 8 bases, and 19 bases lay in between. Germline V CDR1 and CDR2: SGHTA, FQGNSA. The CDR3 sequence is CASVTSSVSDEQFF. In nucleotides, the CDR3 is TGTGCCAGCGTGACTAGTAGCGTTAGCGATGAGCAGTTCTTC.

The genes are TRBV6-6 and TRBJ2-1; 11 bases line up with TRBD2. The germline V gene has CDR1 MNHNY and CDR2 SVGAGI (reference sequence). V was pared by 6 bases and J by 7 bases, with 8 bases of the junction left unmatched. The CDR3 is 15 amino acids. The CDR3 sequence is CASSGTSGGGNEQFF. CDR3 nucleotide sequence: TGTGCCAGCAGCGGGACTAGCGGAGGAGGGAATGAGCAGTTCTTC.

This clone came up a few times. V usage is TRBV19 and J usage is TRBJ2-7; TRBD2 is a possible D gene (5 bases). The germline CDR1 and CDR2 sequences are LNHDA and SQIVND (reference sequence). The CDR3 sequence is 15 residues long. V dropped 2 bases and J dropped 0 bases, with 11 bases sitting between them. CDR3 loop: CASSISPAGSYEQYF. DNA of the CDR3: TGTGCCAGTAGTATATCCCCCGCGGGCTCCTACGAGCAGTACTTC.

This clone was observed a handful of times. The chain carries TRBV27 and TRBJ2-1, with 12 bases lining up with TRBD2. V dropped 4 bases and J dropped 7; count of bases not matched to a gene: 2. There are 14 residues in the CDR3. The germline V gene encodes CDR1 MNHEY and CDR2 SMNVEV (reference sequence). The CDR3 region is CASSYGTSGNEQFF. For the CDR3, the DNA is TGTGCCAGCAGTTATGGGACTAGCGGGAATGAGCAGTTCTTC.

This clone was observed once. This chain links TRBV11-3 with TRBJ2-1; TRBD2 matches at 7 bases. The CDR3 length is 14 residues. J was trimmed by 6 bases and V by 5 bases; bases with no gene match: 7. Germline V gene data show CDR1 as SGHNT and CDR2 as YENEEA. The CDR3 DNA follows: TGTGCCAGCAGCCCCGGGGCTAGCGGCAATGAGCAGTTCTTC. This codes for CASSPGASGNEQFF.

The chain links TRBV19 to TRBJ2-5; 11 nucleotides agree with TRBD2. Germline loops: CDR1 LNHDA, CDR2 SQIVND (reference sequence). Unmatched junction bases numbered 14, after V lost 7 bases and J lost 4 bases. The CDR3 length is 17 residues. CDR3 loop: CASTVAGGPGAGETQYF. CDR3 in DNA: TGTGCCAGTACCGTAGCGGGAGGGCCGGGGGCGGGAGAGACCCAGTACTTC.

The chain has TRBV6-1 and TRBJ2-7, with TRBD1 identical over 7 bases. The length of the CDR3 is 15 residues. V lost 4 bases and J lost 2; bases outside the gene matches: 8. Germline V gene data show CDR1 as MNHNS and CDR2 as SASEGT. The chain's CDR3 is CASSGGQSPTYEQYF. For the CDR3, the DNA is TGTGCCAGCAGTGGGGGACAGAGCCCGACCTACGAGCAGTACTTC.

The chain links TRBV5-5 to TRBJ1-2; D is possibly TRBD1 (6 bases). Trimming stripped 4 bases from V and 2 bases from J, with 18 bases between. The germline V gene encodes CDR1 SGHKS and CDR2 YYEKEE (reference sequence). CDR3 length equals 16 residues. CDR3 coding DNA: TGTGCCAGCAGCCCAGGGGTAGGATTCCCCAACTATGGCTACACCTTC. Its translation: CASSPGVGFPNYGYTF.

This clone came up once. The chain combines TRBV6-1 with TRBJ2-1, with 7 bases identical to TRBD2. Germline assignment: CDR1 MNHNS and CDR2 SASEGT. J lost 3 bases, V lost 7 bases, and 6 bases had no gene match. The CDR3 sequence is 14 residues long. The CDR3 DNA sequence: TGTGCCAGCACCGGACTAGAGCGCTACAATGAGCAGTTCTTC. Amino acids: CASTGLERYNEQFF.